This T cell receptor (beta chain) came from a study of control samples from healthy donors and cancer patients. CDR3 length equals 15 residues. Per germline, CDR1 SGHTA and CDR2 FQGNSA. V was pared by 5 bases and J by 2 bases, with 12 bases between. TCRdb keeps only in-frame clones here, not all; method: immunoSEQ multiplex PCR. The top ten clones hold around 1.1% of a sample with about 120,000 clones, 80% to 90% of them seen once. This chain links TRBV7-2 with TRBJ1-4; possible D gene TRBD1, 5 bases. Sample: PBMCs. The receptor comes from a woman in her fifties or sixties with colorectal cancer. The CDR3 bases are TGTGCCAGCAGCCTCCGGGGGGGGACTAATGAAAAACTGTTTTTT. Its protein product is CASSLRGGTNEKLFF. The variable domain in full, completed from reference TRBV7-2 and TRBJ1-4, reads GAGVSQSPSNKVTEKGKDVELRCDPISGHTALYWYRQSLGQGLEFLIYFQGNSAPDKSGLPSDRFSAERTGGSVSTLTIQRTQQEDSAVYLCASSLRGGTNEKLFFGSGTQLSVL.